This TCR beta chain was captured by sequencing in a study of T cells in women clearing cervical HPV infection. Study information: Controls gave blood once infection was undetectable; cases at lesion identification. The study's findings and limits: Each sample's T-cell count was unknown, possibly confounding richness.

The germline V gene encodes CDR1 WSHSY and CDR2 SAAADI. The CDR3 is 14 amino acids. Trimming removed 5 bases from V and 4 bases from J; junction bases left unmatched: 6. Some clones are missing from TCRdb's copy, which holds only in-frame ones; the method was immunoSEQ multiplex PCR. Its table records more than 20,000 clones. In regard to this clone: No antigen is known for it. The read stops 3 residues short of the end of the CDR3; the missing end is completed from the germline J gene.

This sequence joins TRBV10-2 and TRBJ1-1; TRBD1 matches 8 bases. This receptor was taken from a woman between 18 and 70 years old with a cervical HPV16 infection that either progressed to CIN3+ or cleared (not recorded which). Sequenced input: blood buffy coat. Incomplete CDR3 DNA: TGCGCCAGCAGTTTTCAGGGGGCGATCACTGAA. Its protein is CASSFQGAITE. The CDR3, in full, reads CASSFQGAITEAFF.